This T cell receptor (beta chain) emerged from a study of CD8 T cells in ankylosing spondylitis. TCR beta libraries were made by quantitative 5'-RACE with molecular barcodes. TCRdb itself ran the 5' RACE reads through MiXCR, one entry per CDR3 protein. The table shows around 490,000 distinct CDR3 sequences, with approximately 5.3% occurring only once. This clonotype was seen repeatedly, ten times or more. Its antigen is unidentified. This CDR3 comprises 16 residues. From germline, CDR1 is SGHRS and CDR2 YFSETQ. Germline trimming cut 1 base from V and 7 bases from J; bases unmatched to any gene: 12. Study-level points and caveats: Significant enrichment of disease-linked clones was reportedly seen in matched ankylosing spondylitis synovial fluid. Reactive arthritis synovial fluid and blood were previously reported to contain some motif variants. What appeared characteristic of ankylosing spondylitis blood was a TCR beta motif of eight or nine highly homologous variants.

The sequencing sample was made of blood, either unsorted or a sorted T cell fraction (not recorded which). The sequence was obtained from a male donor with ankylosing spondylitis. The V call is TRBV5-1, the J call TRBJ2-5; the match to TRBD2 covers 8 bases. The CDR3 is CASSLSFSGVVGTQYF. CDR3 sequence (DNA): TGCGCCAGCAGCTTGTCCTTTAGCGGGGTCGTCGGGACCCAGTACTTC.